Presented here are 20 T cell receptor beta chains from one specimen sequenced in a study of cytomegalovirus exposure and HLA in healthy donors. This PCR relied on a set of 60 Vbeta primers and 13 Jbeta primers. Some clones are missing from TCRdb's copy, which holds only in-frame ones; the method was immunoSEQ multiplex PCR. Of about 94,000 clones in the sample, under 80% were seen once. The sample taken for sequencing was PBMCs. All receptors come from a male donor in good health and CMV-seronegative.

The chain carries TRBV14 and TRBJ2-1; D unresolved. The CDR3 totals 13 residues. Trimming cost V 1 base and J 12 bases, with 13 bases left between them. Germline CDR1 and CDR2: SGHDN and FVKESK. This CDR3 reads CASSQVTALGQFF. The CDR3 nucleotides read TGTGCCAGCAGCCAAGTAACCGCCCTAGGGCAGTTCTTC.

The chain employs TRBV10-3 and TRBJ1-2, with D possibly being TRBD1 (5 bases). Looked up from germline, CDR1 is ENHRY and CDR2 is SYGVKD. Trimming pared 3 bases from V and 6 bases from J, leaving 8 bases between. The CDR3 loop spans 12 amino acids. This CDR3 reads CAISESGNGYTF. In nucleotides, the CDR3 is TGTGCCATCAGTGAATCAGGGAATGGCTACACCTTC.

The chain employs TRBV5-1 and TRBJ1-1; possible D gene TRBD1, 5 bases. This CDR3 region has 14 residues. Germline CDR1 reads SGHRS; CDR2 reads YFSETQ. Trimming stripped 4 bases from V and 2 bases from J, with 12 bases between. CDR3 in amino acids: CASSATGGNTEAFF. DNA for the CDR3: TGCGCCAGCAGCGCGACCGGGGGAAACACTGAAGCTTTCTTT. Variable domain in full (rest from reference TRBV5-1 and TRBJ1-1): KAGVTQTPRYLIKTRGQQVTLSCSPISGHRSVSWYQQTPGQGLQFLFEYFSETQRNKGNFPGRFSGRQFSNSRSEMNVSTLELGDSALYLCASSATGGNTEAFFGQGTRLTVV.

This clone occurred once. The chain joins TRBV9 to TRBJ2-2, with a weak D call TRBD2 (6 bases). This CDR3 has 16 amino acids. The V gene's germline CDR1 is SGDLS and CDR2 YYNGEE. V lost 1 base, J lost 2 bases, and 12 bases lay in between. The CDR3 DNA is TGTGCCAGCAGCGTAATCTCGGGACTTAACACCGGGGAGCTGTTTTTT. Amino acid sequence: CASSVISGLNTGELFF.

Here the CDR3 reads CASRVTGIGNQPQHF. For the CDR3, the DNA is TGTGCCAGTAGAGTGACAGGAATTGGCAATCAGCCCCAGCATTTT. V is TRBV19 and J is TRBJ1-5; perhaps TRBD1 as D (6 bases). Trimming removed 6 bases at V and 2 bases at J, with 14 bases between. This CDR3 has 15 residues. The germline CDR1 and CDR2 sequences are LNHDA and SQIVND (reference sequence).

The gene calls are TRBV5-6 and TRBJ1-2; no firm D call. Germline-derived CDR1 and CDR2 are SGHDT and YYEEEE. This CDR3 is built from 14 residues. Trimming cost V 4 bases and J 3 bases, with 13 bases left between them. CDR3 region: CASSPSGRDYGYTF. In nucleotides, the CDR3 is TGTGCCAGCAGCCCTTCTGGGAGGGACTATGGCTACACCTTC.

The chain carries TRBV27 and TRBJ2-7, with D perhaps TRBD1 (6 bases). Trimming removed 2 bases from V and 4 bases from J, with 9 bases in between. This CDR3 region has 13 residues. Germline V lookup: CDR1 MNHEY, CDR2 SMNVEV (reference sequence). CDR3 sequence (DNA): TGTGCCAGCAGTTTAATAACAGGGTACGAGCAGTACTTC. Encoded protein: CASSLITGYEQYF.

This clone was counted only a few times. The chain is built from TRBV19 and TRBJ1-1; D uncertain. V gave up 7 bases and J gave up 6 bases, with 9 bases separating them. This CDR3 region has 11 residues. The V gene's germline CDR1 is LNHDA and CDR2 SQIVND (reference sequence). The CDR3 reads CASTSESEAFF. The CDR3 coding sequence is TGTGCCAGTACATCGGAGTCTGAAGCTTTCTTT.

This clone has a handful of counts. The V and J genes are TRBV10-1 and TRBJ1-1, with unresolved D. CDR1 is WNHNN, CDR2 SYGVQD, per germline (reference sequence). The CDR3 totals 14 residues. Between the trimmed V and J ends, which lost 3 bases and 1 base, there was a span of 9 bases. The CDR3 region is CASSDRNSNTEAFF. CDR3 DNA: TGCGCCAGCAGTGATCGCAACTCGAACACTGAAGCTTTCTTT.

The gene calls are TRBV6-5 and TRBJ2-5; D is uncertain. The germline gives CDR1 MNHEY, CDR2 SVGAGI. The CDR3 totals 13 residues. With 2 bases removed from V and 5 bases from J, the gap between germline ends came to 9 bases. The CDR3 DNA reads TGTGCCAGCAGTTACCGGCTGGGCGAGACCCAGTACTTC. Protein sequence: CASSYRLGETQYF.

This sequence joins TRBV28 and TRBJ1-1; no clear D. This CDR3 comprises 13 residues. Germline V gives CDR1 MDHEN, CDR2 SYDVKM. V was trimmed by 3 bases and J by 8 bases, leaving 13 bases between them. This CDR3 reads CASSFPHPPEAFF. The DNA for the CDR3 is TGTGCCAGCAGTTTCCCCCATCCCCCCGAAGCTTTCTTT.

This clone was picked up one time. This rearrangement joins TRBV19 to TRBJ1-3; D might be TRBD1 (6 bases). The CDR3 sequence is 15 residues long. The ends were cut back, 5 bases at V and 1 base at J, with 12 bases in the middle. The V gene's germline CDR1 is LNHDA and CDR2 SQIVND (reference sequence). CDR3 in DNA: TGTGCCAGTAGTTTCACTACAGGGTCTGGAAACACCATATATTTT. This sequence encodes CASSFTTGSGNTIYF. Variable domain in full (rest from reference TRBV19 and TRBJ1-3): DGGITQSPKYLFRKEGQNVTLSCEQNLNHDAMYWYRQDPGQGLRLIYYSQIVNDFQKGDIAEGYSVSREKKESFPLTVTSAQKNPTAFYLCASSFTTGSGNTIYFGEGSWLTVV.

The CDR3 DNA sequence: TGTGCCAGTAGTACCACCTATAGATACGAGCAGTACTTC. The encoded protein is CASSTTYRYEQYF. The chain joins TRBV19 to TRBJ2-7; no clear D. Trimming removed 4 bases at V and 4 bases at J, with 11 bases between. Germline CDR1 LNHDA, CDR2 SQIVND (reference sequence). The CDR3 totals 13 residues.

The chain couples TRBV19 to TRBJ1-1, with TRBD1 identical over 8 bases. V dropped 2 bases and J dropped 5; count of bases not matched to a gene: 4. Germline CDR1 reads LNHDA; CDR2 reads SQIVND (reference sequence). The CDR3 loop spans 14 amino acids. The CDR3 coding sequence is TGTGCCAGTAGTATACAGGGGGCGCGGACTGAAGCTTTCTTT. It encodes CASSIQGARTEAFF.

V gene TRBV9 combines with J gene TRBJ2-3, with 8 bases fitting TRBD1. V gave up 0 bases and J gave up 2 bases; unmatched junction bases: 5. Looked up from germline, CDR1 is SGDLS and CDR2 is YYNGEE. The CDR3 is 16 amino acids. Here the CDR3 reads CASSVVGTGNTDTQYF. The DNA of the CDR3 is TGTGCCAGCAGCGTAGTGGGGACAGGTAACACAGATACGCAGTATTTT.

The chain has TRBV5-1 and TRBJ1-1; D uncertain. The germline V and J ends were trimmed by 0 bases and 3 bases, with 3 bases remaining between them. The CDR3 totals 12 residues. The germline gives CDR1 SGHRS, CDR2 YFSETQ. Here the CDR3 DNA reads TGCGCCAGCAGCTTGGCCGACACTGAAGCTTTCTTT. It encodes CASSLADTEAFF.

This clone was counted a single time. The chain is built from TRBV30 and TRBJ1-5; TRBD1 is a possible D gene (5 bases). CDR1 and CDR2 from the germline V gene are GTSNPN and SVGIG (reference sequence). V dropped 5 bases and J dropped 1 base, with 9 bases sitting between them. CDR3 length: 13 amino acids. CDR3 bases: TGTGCCTGGGGGGAGGGGAGCAATCAGCCCCAGCATTTT. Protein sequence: CAWGEGSNQPQHF.

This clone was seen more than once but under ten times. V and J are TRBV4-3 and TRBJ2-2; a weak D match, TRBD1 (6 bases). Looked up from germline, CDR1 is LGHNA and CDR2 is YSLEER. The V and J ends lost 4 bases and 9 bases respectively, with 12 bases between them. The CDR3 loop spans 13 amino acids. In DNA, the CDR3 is TGCGCCAGCAGCCTGCACAGGGCCCGGGAGCTGTTTTTT. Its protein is CASSLHRARELFF.

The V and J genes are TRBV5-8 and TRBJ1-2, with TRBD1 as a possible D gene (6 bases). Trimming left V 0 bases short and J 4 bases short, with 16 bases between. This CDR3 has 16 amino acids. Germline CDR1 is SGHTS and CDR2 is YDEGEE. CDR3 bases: TGTGCCAGCAGCTTGGACTCAGCCTCCAGGGGCTATGGCTACACCTTC. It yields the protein CASSLDSASRGYGYTF.

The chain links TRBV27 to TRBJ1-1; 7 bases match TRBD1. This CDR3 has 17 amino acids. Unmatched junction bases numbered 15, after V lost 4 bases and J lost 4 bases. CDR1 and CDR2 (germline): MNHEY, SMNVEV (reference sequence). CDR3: CASSSLLKTGKVTEAFF. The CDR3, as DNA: TGTGCCAGCAGTTCCTTATTAAAGACAGGGAAGGTCACTGAAGCTTTCTTT.